The source of this T cell receptor beta chain is a study of OX40 agonist ivuxolimab in advanced cancers. Study information: Patients were treated with intravenous ivuxolimab, dosed at 0.01 to 10 mg/kg and infused every 2 weeks.

Repertoires were generated with immunoSEQ multiplex PCR, while TCRdb's copy carries only in-frame clones and drops some. This sample yields 67,000 or so clones, of which more than 80% are seen a single time; 2.5% to 3% belongs to the top ten. Concerning this clone itself: The antigen is unknown.

General study points: It was not determined which antigens were specifically recognized by the peripheral T cells that had undergone clonal expansion.

This CDR3 has 12 amino acids. CDR1 and CDR2 (germline): GTSNPN, SVGIG (reference sequence). V lost 3 bases to trimming and J lost 8 bases, with 11 bases between them. The V call is TRBV30, the J call TRBJ1-3; D might be TRBD1 (5 bases). The receptor was derived from an adult with an advanced solid tumor such as melanoma, head and neck, liver or kidney cancer. Sample: CD4+ or CD8+ T cells sorted from blood, taken in a trial of the OX40 agonist ivuxolimab. DNA for the CDR3: TGTGCCTGGAGATTTGGGGGAGACACCATATATTTT. This translates into CAWRFGGDTIYF.